The 6 T cell receptor beta chains given below trace back to one sample, sequenced in a study of PD-1 blockade in classical Hodgkin lymphoma. Time point here: cycle 4 day 1 (C4D1), after less than 7 weeks of nivolumab. After autologous stem cell transplantation all patients relapsed, and prior brentuximab vedotin exposure differed between cohorts. The CD4+ T cells used were purified from thawed PBMCs through magnetic negative selection. Data came from immunoSEQ multiplex PCR; TCRdb stores just in-frame clones and leaves some out. Altogether 25,000 to 30,000 clones are present, approximately 80% being singletons, with the ten largest covering approximately 0.62%. The sequenced sample was CD4+ T cells from blood, obtained before the fourth cycle of nivolumab. These receptors all stem from a human donor with classical Hodgkin lymphoma.

This chain links TRBV9 with TRBJ2-7, with 8 bases identical to TRBD1. The length of the CDR3 is 14 residues. Germline values: CDR1 SGDLS, CDR2 YYNGEE. With 2 bases clipped from V and 3 bases from J, the junction kept 4 bases outside the gene matches. For the CDR3, the DNA is TGTGCCAGCAGCGTCTTAGGGACAGGCTACGAGCAGTACTTC. This gives the protein CASSVLGTGYEQYF.

This clone appeared once. V is TRBV7-9 and J is TRBJ1-5; unclear D gene. There are 14 residues in the CDR3. The germline CDR1 and CDR2 sequences are SEHNR and FQNEAQ (reference sequence). The ends were cut back, 5 bases at V and 0 bases at J, with 8 bases in the middle. The CDR3 loop reads CASSRDLSNQPQHF. CDR3 DNA sequence: TGTGCCAGCAGCCGAGATCTTAGCAATCAGCCCCAGCATTTT.

The chain carries TRBV7-6 and TRBJ2-6; D remains unclear. Germline V gene sequence: CDR1 SGHVS, CDR2 FNYEAQ. Deletions cut 1 base from V and 1 base from J, with 14 bases between. CDR3 size: 18 residues. CDR3 nucleotides: TGTGCCAGCAGCTTAGAACCGTCTTTTTCGTCTGGGGCCAACGTCCTGACTTTC. It is translated as CASSLEPSFSSGANVLTF.

This clone showed up just once. V is TRBV29-1 and J is TRBJ1-1, with D possibly being TRBD1 (5 bases). The V gene's germline CDR1 is SQVTM and CDR2 ANQGSEA. V lost 6 bases to trimming and J lost 2 bases, with 10 bases between them. The CDR3 runs to 12 residues. The CDR3 loop reads CSVLTVNTEAFF. CDR3 coding DNA: TGCAGCGTGCTGACAGTAAACACTGAAGCTTTCTTT.

The chain couples TRBV5-1 to TRBJ1-1; no clear D. Trimming took 4 bases from V and 0 from J, leaving 10 bases between them. This CDR3 region has 14 residues. CDR1 is SGHRS and CDR2 is YFSETQ in the germline V gene. Here the CDR3 reads CASSPDTVNTEAFF. The DNA of the CDR3 is TGCGCCAGCAGCCCCGACACTGTGAACACTGAAGCTTTCTTT.

The J gene is TRBJ1-2, the V gene TRBV7-9; D uncertain. V lost 5 bases and J 7 bases, leaving 11 bases between the germline ends. This CDR3 has 12 amino acids. Per the germline V gene, CDR1 is SEHNR and CDR2 is FQNEAQ (reference sequence). CDR3 amino acids: CASSHSDAGYTF. CDR3 sequence (DNA): TGTGCCAGCAGCCACTCGGATGCTGGCTACACCTTC.